Below are 27 T cell receptor beta chains sequenced from a single sample in a study of cytomegalovirus exposure and HLA in healthy donors. Both 60 Vbeta primers and 13 Jbeta primers went into the PCR. TCRdb's copy holds only in-frame clones and misses some; the assay was immunoSEQ multiplex PCR. This repertoire shows about 170,000 clones, around 78% found once; its top ten account for about 1.9%. The source material was PBMCs. The receptors come from a woman aged 25 to 39 in good health and CMV-seropositive.

V is TRBV5-5 and J is TRBJ2-5, with D perhaps matching TRBD2 (5 bases). The CDR3 spans 16 residues. V was trimmed by 1 base and J by 1 base, leaving 14 bases between them. Germline CDR1 and CDR2: SGHKS and YYEKEE (reference sequence). Here the CDR3 reads CASSLLSRALQETQYF. Here the CDR3 DNA reads TGTGCCAGCAGCTTGTTGTCGAGGGCCCTCCAAGAGACCCAGTACTTC. The variable domain in full, completed from reference TRBV5-5 and TRBJ2-5, reads DAGVTQSPTHLIKTRGQQVTLRCSPISGHKSVSWYQQVLGQGPQFIFQYYEKEERGRGNFPDRFSARQFPNYSSELNVNALLLGDSALYLCASSLLSRALQETQYFGPGTRLLVL.

Notes on this clone: This CDR3 is also generated by other DNA sequences in the sample. The V and J genes are TRBV9 and TRBJ1-5, with 7 bases that match TRBD1. Germline V gene lookup returns CDR1 SGDLS and CDR2 YYNGEE. After removal of 4 bases from V and 5 bases from J, the junction contained 6 bases not matched to a gene. This CDR3 spans 14 amino acids. Written as DNA, the CDR3 is TGTGCCAGCAGCCGACAGGGAGGAGATCAGCCCCAGCATTTT. Amino acid sequence: CASSRQGGDQPQHF.

The chain couples TRBV25-1 to TRBJ2-5; the D is unclear. The V gene lost 4 bases and the J gene lost 4 bases, with 7 bases spanning the gap. Looked up from germline, CDR1 is MGHDK and CDR2 is SYGVNS. This CDR3 has 12 amino acids. The CDR3 DNA reads as TGTGCCAGCAGTGCCGGTGGAGAGACCCAGTACTTC. It yields the protein CASSAGGETQYF.

The genes are TRBV30 and TRBJ1-1; TRBD1 agrees at 9 bases. The CDR3 is made up of 15 amino acids. J lost 4 bases, V lost 3 bases, and 9 bases had no gene match. Germline CDR1 GTSNPN, CDR2 SVGIG (reference sequence). The CDR3, as DNA: TGTGCCTGGAGCCCTAGGGACAGGGTGGCCACTGAAGCTTTCTTT. Amino acid sequence: CAWSPRDRVATEAFF.

V usage is TRBV7-8 and J usage is TRBJ1-3, with TRBD1 as a possible D gene (5 bases). The ends were cut back, 4 bases at V and 0 bases at J, with 13 bases in the middle. Germline assignment: CDR1 SGHVS and CDR2 FQNEAQ. The CDR3 loop spans 16 amino acids. The CDR3 protein is CASSWGEGSSGNTIYF. The CDR3 DNA reads TGTGCCAGCAGCTGGGGGGAGGGTTCCTCTGGAAACACCATATATTTT.

The rearrangement links TRBV6-5 to TRBJ1-6; tentatively, D is TRBD1 (5 bases). The CDR3 length is 13 residues. Trimming pared 2 bases from V and 9 bases from J, leaving 8 bases between. The germline gives CDR1 MNHEY, CDR2 SVGAGI. CDR3 amino acids: CASSYVGGSPLHF. CDR3 coding DNA: TGTGCCAGCAGTTACGTCGGGGGTTCACCCCTCCACTTT.

The rearrangement uses TRBV29-1 and TRBJ1-5, with D possibly matching TRBD1 (5 bases). The CDR3 loop spans 13 amino acids. V gave up 4 bases and J gave up 4 bases, with 11 bases separating them. The germline V gene encodes CDR1 SQVTM and CDR2 ANQGSEA. CDR3 in DNA: TGCAGCGTTGTGGCCGGGGGTAATCAGCCCCAGCATTTT. Translation gives CSVVAGGNQPQHF.

This clone has just a few counts. This chain uses TRBV11-3 with TRBJ1-2; possible D gene TRBD1, 6 bases. Trimming removed 5 bases at V and 4 bases at J, with 17 bases between. The CDR3 spans 15 residues. Germline CDR1 SGHNT, CDR2 YENEEA. The CDR3 here is CASSSPLGQFYGYTF. In DNA, the CDR3 is TGTGCCAGCAGCAGCCCTCTCGGACAGTTCTATGGCTACACCTTC.

This clone was recorded only once. Other DNA sequences of this sample code for an identical CDR3. The chain carries TRBV19 and TRBJ2-7, with unresolved D. The V and J ends lost 5 bases and 3 bases respectively, with 8 bases between them. Looked up from germline, CDR1 is LNHDA and CDR2 is SQIVND (reference sequence). The CDR3 has 12 residues. CDR3 in amino acids: CASSGQFYEQYF. DNA for the CDR3: TGTGCCAGTAGTGGGCAATTCTACGAGCAGTACTTC.

This clone was counted once. The chain carries TRBV9 and TRBJ2-3; TRBD2 matches 7 bases. Germline CDR1 SGDLS, CDR2 YYNGEE. The CDR3 has 15 residues. Germline trimming cut 3 bases from V and 0 bases from J; bases unmatched to any gene: 4. The DNA of the CDR3 is TGTGCCAGCAGCGCCCGTAGCGGGAGCACAGATACGCAGTATTTT. This translates into CASSARSGSTDTQYF.

On this clone: Distinct nucleotide sequences in the sample also encode this CDR3. The rearrangement joins TRBV9 to TRBJ2-2, with D perhaps TRBD1 (5 bases). The CDR3 runs to 14 residues. CDR1 SGDLS and CDR2 YYNGEE come from the germline V gene. Trimming pared 1 base from V and 1 base from J, leaving 5 bases between. CDR3 in amino acids: CASSVQGNTGELFF. The CDR3 nucleotides read TGTGCCAGCAGCGTACAGGGGAACACCGGGGAGCTGTTTTTT.

This chain uses TRBV7-9 with TRBJ1-4; no clear D gene. Germline V gives CDR1 SEHNR, CDR2 FQNEAQ (reference sequence). V was shortened by 1 base and J by 6 bases, with 15 bases between the two germline ends. The CDR3 consists of 16 residues. The CDR3 reads CASSLVVGVADEKLFF. Written as DNA, the CDR3 is TGTGCCAGCAGCTTAGTGGTCGGGGTAGCGGATGAAAAACTGTTTTTT. The full variable domain, with the rest looked up from reference TRBV7-9 and TRBJ1-4, is DTGVSQNPRHKITKRGQNVTFRCDPISEHNRLYWYRQTLGQGPEFLTYFQNEAQLEKSRLLSDRFSAERPKGSFSTLEIQRTEQGDSAMYLCASSLVVGVADEKLFFGSGTQLSVL.

The chain links TRBV5-4 to TRBJ1-2; no definite D call. Deletions cut 0 bases from V and 5 bases from J, with 14 bases between. There are 15 residues in the CDR3. CDR1 is SGHNT and CDR2 is YYREEE in the germline V gene (reference sequence). The CDR3 is CASSLAGGQDYGYTF. DNA for the CDR3: TGTGCCAGCAGCTTGGCCGGTGGGCAGGATTATGGCTACACCTTC. The full variable domain, in which reference TRBV5-4 and TRBJ1-2 provide the parts outside the CDR3, is ETGVTQSPTHLIKTRGQQVTLRCSSQSGHNTVSWYQQALGQGPQFIFQYYREEENGRGNFPPRFSGLQFPNYSSELNVNALELDDSALYLCASSLAGGQDYGYTFGSGTRLTVV.

The chain combines TRBV19 with TRBJ2-7, with a weak D call TRBD2 (6 bases). This CDR3 comprises 16 residues. V was clipped by 5 bases and J by 3 bases, with 20 bases between them. Germline CDR1 and CDR2: LNHDA and SQIVND (reference sequence). The CDR3 sequence: CASSGSTGTFNYEQYF. CDR3 sequence (DNA): TGTGCCAGTAGTGGCTCCACCGGGACTTTTAACTACGAGCAGTACTTC.

This clone occurred a few times. This chain uses TRBV27 with TRBJ2-6, with D possibly being TRBD1 (6 bases). The V gene's germline CDR1 is MNHEY and CDR2 SMNVEV (reference sequence). V gave up 4 bases and J gave up 2 bases, with 12 bases separating them. The CDR3 contains 16 residues. The CDR3 loop is CASSSQGPAGANVLTF. For the CDR3, the DNA is TGTGCCAGCAGTTCCCAGGGGCCCGCTGGGGCCAACGTCCTGACTTTC.

This clone occurred a few times. This chain uses TRBV21-1 with TRBJ2-1; TRBD1 is taken as the D call from the table, unchecked against the DNA. TRBV21-1 constitutes a pseudogene. The CDR3 has 15 residues. The CDR3, as DNA: TGTGCCAGCAGCACAGATGACACAGGATACAATGAGCAGTTCTTC. Protein sequence: CASSTDDTGYNEQFF.

The V call is TRBV5-1, the J call TRBJ2-7, with TRBD2 as a possible D gene (6 bases). In germline, CDR1 is SGHRS, CDR2 YFSETQ. The CDR3 consists of 16 residues. Trimming took 0 bases from V and 3 from J, leaving 16 bases between them. CDR3 loop: CASSLGRVSFGYEQYF. The CDR3 DNA reads as TGCGCCAGCAGCTTGGGGAGGGTGTCATTTGGCTACGAGCAGTACTTC. The full variable domain, in which reference TRBV5-1 and TRBJ2-7 provide the parts outside the CDR3, is KAGVTQTPRYLIKTRGQQVTLSCSPISGHRSVSWYQQTPGQGLQFLFEYFSETQRNKGNFPGRFSGRQFSNSRSEMNVSTLELGDSALYLCASSLGRVSFGYEQYFGPGTRLTVT.

This chain uses TRBV6-5 with TRBJ1-2, with D uncertain. In germline, CDR1 is MNHEY, CDR2 SVGAGI. The germline V and J ends were trimmed by 0 bases and 0 bases, with 8 bases remaining between them. The CDR3 contains 15 residues. The CDR3 DNA follows: TGTGCCAGCAGTTACTCGGGCTCGGCTAACTATGGCTACACCTTC. Its translation: CASSYSGSANYGYTF.

The rearrangement joins TRBV5-6 to TRBJ1-5; no clear D. The V and J ends lost 0 bases and 3 bases respectively, with 7 bases between them. Germline lookup yields CDR1 SGHDT and CDR2 YYEEEE. There are 14 residues in the CDR3. CDR3 nucleotide sequence: TGTGCCAGCAGCTTGGGCCAGGCCAATCAGCCCCAGCATTTT. Its translation: CASSLGQANQPQHF.

V usage is TRBV7-6 and J usage is TRBJ2-7; tentatively, D is TRBD1 (6 bases). This CDR3 is 18 amino acids long. CDR1 is SGHVS, CDR2 FNYEAQ, per germline. Trimming left V 8 bases short and J 4 bases short, with 30 bases between. Here the CDR3 reads CASGHLVGGKTVTYEQYF. For the CDR3, the DNA is TGTGCCAGCGGACATTTAGTAGGGGGAAAGACGGTGACATACGAGCAGTACTTC.

The rearrangement joins TRBV7-2 to TRBJ2-7, with a weak D call TRBD2 (7 bases). V shed 8 bases and J shed 2 bases, with 10 bases lying between them. The CDR3 covers 12 residues. CDR1 and CDR2 (germline): SGHTA, FQGNSA. CDR3 sequence: CASGGATYEQYF. CDR3 sequence (DNA): TGTGCCAGCGGGGGGGCGACCTACGAGCAGTACTTC.

V is TRBV5-1 and J is TRBJ1-6; D call uncertain. The V end was cut by 7 bases, the J end by 0 bases, with 8 bases between. CDR1 is SGHRS, CDR2 YFSETQ, per germline. CDR3 length equals 14 residues. As DNA, the CDR3 is TGCGCCAGCCGAGGGATCTCCTATAATTCACCCCTCCACTTT. Its protein is CASRGISYNSPLHF. Full variable domain (outside the CDR3, taken from reference TRBV5-1 and TRBJ1-6): KAGVTQTPRYLIKTRGQQVTLSCSPISGHRSVSWYQQTPGQGLQFLFEYFSETQRNKGNFPGRFSGRQFSNSRSEMNVSTLELGDSALYLCASRGISYNSPLHFGNGTRLTVT.

V is TRBV7-2 and J is TRBJ1-1, with D possibly matching TRBD1 (6 bases). This CDR3 has 15 amino acids. V was trimmed by 5 bases and J by 4 bases, leaving 17 bases between them. CDR1 SGHTA and CDR2 FQGNSA come from the germline V gene. The CDR3 region is CASSASGTITTEAFF. CDR3 sequence (DNA): TGTGCCAGCAGCGCCTCCGGGACAATTACCACTGAAGCTTTCTTT.

The gene calls are TRBV5-4 and TRBJ2-4, with 7 bases that match TRBD2. Trimming removed 0 bases from V and 0 bases from J; junction bases left unmatched: 6. Looked up from germline, CDR1 is SGHNT and CDR2 is YYREEE (reference sequence). The CDR3 runs 17 residues. The CDR3, as DNA: TGTGCCAGCAGCTTGGGCGGCCTAGCGGTAGCCAAAAACATTCAGTACTTC. This encodes CASSLGGLAVAKNIQYF.

This rearrangement joins TRBV5-1 to TRBJ2-7; 9 bases match TRBD1. The ends lost 4 bases at V and 2 bases at J; junction bases unmatched: 4. The CDR3 extends over 14 amino acids. Germline V lookup: CDR1 SGHRS, CDR2 YFSETQ. CDR3 in DNA: TGCGCCAGCAGCCACCGGACAGGGGCCTACGAGCAGTACTTC. Amino acid sequence: CASSHRTGAYEQYF.

This clone was detected a few times. The chain is built from TRBV14 and TRBJ2-5, with 9 bases identical to TRBD1. The CDR3 contains 14 residues. The germline V gene encodes CDR1 SGHDN and CDR2 FVKESK. V trimming: 1 base; J trimming: 11 bases; junction bases outside the gene matches: 8. Written as DNA, the CDR3 is TGTGCCAGCAGCCAAGCACAGGGGGCGAGTATTCAGTACTTC. This encodes CASSQAQGASIQYF.

The table lists this clone with a few counts. V usage is TRBV19 and J usage is TRBJ1-2; 12 bases match TRBD1. Germline lookup yields CDR1 LNHDA and CDR2 SQIVND (reference sequence). Trimming took 6 bases from V and 5 from J; bases not matched to a gene: 10. CDR3 size: 16 residues. CDR3 bases: TGTGCCAGTAGGCGGGACAGGGGGCGTGGTGGATATGGCTACACCTTC. Translating gives CASRRDRGRGGYGYTF.